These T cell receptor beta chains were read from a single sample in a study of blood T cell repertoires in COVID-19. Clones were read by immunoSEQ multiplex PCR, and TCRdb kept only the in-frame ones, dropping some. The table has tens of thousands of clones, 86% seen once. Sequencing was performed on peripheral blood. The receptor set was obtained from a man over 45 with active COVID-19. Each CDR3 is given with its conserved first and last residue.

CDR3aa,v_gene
CASSSGQNYEQYF,TRBV7-6
CASSKNLQQGGGYTF,TRBV6-2/TRBV6-3
CASSPGQGGYGYTF,TRBV27
CASSPELAGAYEQYF,TRBV18
CASSQGRAEVGYTF,TRBV3-1/TRBV3-2
CSVDRRVHEQFF,TRBV29-1
CASSQGLPSGYTF,TRBV3-1/TRBV3-2
CASSVDSSTSGSQYQETQYF,TRBV9
CASSGGGVSTEAFF,TRBV18
CASRFGEWEGYTF,TRBV19
CAWGRGAETQYF,TRBV30
CASSPPWGRDTEAFF,TRBV18
CATSQLAGGQETQYF,TRBV24-1
CASSLRVNYEQYF,TRBV5-1
CASSTTQGQSIYGYTF,TRBV7-9
CASSLGQGDTYEQYF,TRBV7-2
CSVEDSGLGSFTEQFF,TRBV29-1
CASSFNSGNTIYF,TRBV7-2
CASSQGQGPEFF,TRBV3-1/TRBV3-2
CASRATGNNEQFF,TRBV5-1
CASSYRTSGNNEQFF,TRBV7-9
CASSSGTSGDPDTQYF,TRBV28
CASSLSSGGGTDTQYF,TRBV5-1
CASRLGQGEQYF,TRBV12-3/TRBV12-4
CASSPGTGGSDTQYF,TRBV7-6
CSAQGHLEAFF,TRBV20-1
CASLGLVSPLHF,TRBV19
CASSLTGSVSYEQYF,TRBV28
CASSLSPVGGRAPYNEQFF,TRBV7-3
CASSPRLAGGGETQYF,TRBV19
CASSATGGADVYEQYF,TRBV7-9
CASSTGQPNTEAFF,TRBV5-1
CASSLGQGRAYGYTF,TRBV5-6
CASSIAQGPTEAFF,TRBV19
CASSLDGGLLQETQYF,TRBV6-2/TRBV6-3
CASSPGLRGGYTF,TRBV9
CAWMAGSGQPQHF,TRBV30
CAWSVGLAGGLGSYNEQFF,TRBV30
CASSLRLAITGELFF,TRBV27
CAWSFKGTRGNEQFF,TRBV30
CASSRVSAGQLGNTIYF,TRBV18
CASSFGDLPDTQYF,TRBV7-8
CASSLDRGGEKLFF,TRBV5-4
CASSAQDSPNEQFF,TRBV6-4